This TCR beta chain came from a study of regulatory T cells in long-lasting Graves disease. Time point specified: persistent/refractory GD, antithyroid drugs over 5 years with positive TRAb. After RNA was extracted from PBMCs, the TCR library was made from it. To make TCR beta libraries, researchers used iRepertoire HTBI primers and Arm-PCR of CDR3 regions. TCRdb processed the multiplex PCR reads anew with MiXCR; each CDR3 protein has one entry. The data contain a few hundred thousand distinct CDR3 sequences, 23% of them singletons. This CDR3 has 12 residues. V lost 4 bases, J lost 5 bases, and 9 bases lay in between. Per germline, CDR1 MGHDK and CDR2 SYGVNS.

The sequence was collected from a female donor with Graves disease. The V gene is TRBV25-1, the J gene TRBJ2-7; TRBD2 is a possible D gene (6 bases). Sample: peripheral blood mononuclear cells (PBMCs), taken when the disease was refractory, from a patient treated with antithyroid drugs. CDR3 bases: TGTGCCAGCAGTGGAGTAGCGGACGAGCAGTACTTC. Amino acid sequence: CASSGVADEQYF.